Listed below are T cell receptor beta chains from one sample, sequenced in a study of T cells in Graves' hyperthyroidism and ophthalmopathy. TCRdb reprocessed the multiplex PCR reads via MiXCR and lists one record per CDR3 protein. The table has hundreds of thousands of distinct CDR3 sequences, 13% to 15% seen once. Sequences were obtained from blood. Source of these receptors: a woman aged 40 to 49 with Graves' hyperthyroidism. CDR3s include the opening cysteine and the closing phenylalanine or tryptophan. A D gene is named only where the DNA matches it firmly. Size is stated for part of the rows, as once, few or many counts, or as a class when the clone is expanded.

V gene: TRBV29-1
D gene: -
clone size: many
J gene: TRBJ2-1
CDR3 DNA: TGCAGCGTTGAAGATCGAGTCGGAGAATCTACCTACAATGAGCAGTTCTTC
CDR3 protein: CSVEDRVGESTYNEQFF

V gene: TRBV20-1
D gene: TRBD2
clone size: many
J gene: TRBJ2-2
CDR3 DNA: TGCAGTGCTAGAGATGACCTCGAGGCGGGAGATGGAACCGGGGAGCTGTTTTTT
CDR3 protein: CSARDDLEAGDGTGELFF

V gene: TRBV27
D gene: TRBD1
clone size: few
J gene: TRBJ1-2
CDR3 DNA: TGTGCCAGCAGTTTAGGACAGGGGTTGGGAGGCTACACCTTC
CDR3 protein: CASSLGQGLGGYTF

V gene: TRBV28
D gene: TRBD1
clone size: many
J gene: TRBJ1-4
CDR3 DNA: TGTGCCAGCACCAAACCGGACAGGGTTAATGAAAAACTGTTTTTT
CDR3 protein: CASTKPDRVNEKLFF

V gene: TRBV3-1
D gene: -
clone size: many
J gene: TRBJ2-7
CDR3 DNA: TGTGCCAGCAGCCAAGATCTCGGTTCCGAGCAGTACTTC
CDR3 protein: CASSQDLGSEQYF

V gene: TRBV6-5
D gene: -
clone size: many
J gene: TRBJ2-3
CDR3 DNA: TGTGCCAGCAGTTACTCGGGGGGCGTTGGCACAGATACGCAGTATTTT
CDR3 protein: CASSYSGGVGTDTQYF

V gene: TRBV29-1
D gene: -
clone size: -
J gene: TRBJ2-1
CDR3 DNA: TGCAGCGCTTTAAGGGGTGCGAATGAGCAGTTCTTC
CDR3 protein: CSALRGANEQFF

V gene: TRBV19
D gene: -
clone size: -
J gene: TRBJ1-3
CDR3 DNA: TGTGCCAGCGGGGGTGCTGGAAACACCATATATTTT
CDR3 protein: CASGGAGNTIYF

V gene: TRBV10-3
D gene: -
clone size: -
J gene: TRBJ2-1
CDR3 DNA: TGTGCCATCAGGGGGCTCTCCAATGAGCAGTTCTTC
CDR3 protein: CAIRGLSNEQFF

V gene: TRBV20-1
D gene: TRBD1
clone size: many
J gene: TRBJ1-6
CDR3 DNA: TGCAGTGCTATCGACTTACAGGGGGTTTGGATTTCACCCCTCCACTTT
CDR3 protein: CSAIDLQGVWISPLHF

V gene: TRBV12-3/TRBV12-4
D gene: TRBD1
clone size: many
J gene: TRBJ2-3
CDR3 DNA: TGTGCCAGCATCGAACAGGGGAGCACAGATACGCAGTATTTT
CDR3 protein: CASIEQGSTDTQYF

V gene: TRBV6-2/TRBV6-3
D gene: -
clone size: -
J gene: TRBJ1-3
CDR3 DNA: TGTACCAGTAATCCAGGGACGGGAAACACCATATATTTT
CDR3 protein: CTSNPGTGNTIYF

V gene: TRBV28
D gene: -
clone size: many
J gene: TRBJ2-1
CDR3 DNA: TGTGCCAGCAGTCGTCAGGGGAGGCATGAGCAGTTCTTC
CDR3 protein: CASSRQGRHEQFF

V gene: TRBV28
D gene: -
clone size: few
J gene: TRBJ1-3
CDR3 DNA: TGTGCCAGCTTGGGCCCCTTCAACTCTGGAAACACCATATATTTT
CDR3 protein: CASLGPFNSGNTIYF

V gene: TRBV12-3/TRBV12-4
D gene: -
clone size: many
J gene: TRBJ2-5
CDR3 DNA: TGTGCCAGCGGACGCTCGGGCAAAGAGACCCAGTACTTC
CDR3 protein: CASGRSGKETQYF

V gene: TRBV20-1
D gene: -
clone size: -
J gene: TRBJ2-1
CDR3 DNA: TGCAGTGCTAGGAAGGTGGGGCAGGGTGAGCAGTTCTTC
CDR3 protein: CSARKVGQGEQFF

V gene: TRBV20-1
D gene: TRBD2
clone size: many
J gene: TRBJ2-1
CDR3 DNA: TGCAGTGCTAGAGATAGCGGGAGGGTCCACAATGAGCAGTTCTTC
CDR3 protein: CSARDSGRVHNEQFF

V gene: TRBV7-9
D gene: TRBD1
clone size: -
J gene: TRBJ1-2
CDR3 DNA: TGTGCCAGCAGCTTAGCGACAGGGCGCTATGGCTACACCTTC
CDR3 protein: CASSLATGRYGYTF

V gene: TRBV7-9
D gene: TRBD2
clone size: -
J gene: TRBJ2-1
CDR3 DNA: TGTGCCAGCAGCCGGAGACTAGCGGGAAGTAGAGACAATGAGCAGTTCTTC
CDR3 protein: CASSRRLAGSRDNEQFF

V gene: TRBV11-2
D gene: TRBD1
clone size: many
J gene: TRBJ1-4
CDR3 DNA: TGTGCCAGCAGCTTAGAACCTGTGACAGGGGGAGAAAAACTGTTTTTT
CDR3 protein: CASSLEPVTGGEKLFF

V gene: TRBV29-1
D gene: TRBD2
clone size: -
J gene: TRBJ2-2
CDR3 DNA: TGCAGCGGGGGACTAAACACCGGGGAGCTGTTTTTT
CDR3 protein: CSGGLNTGELFF

V gene: TRBV5-1
D gene: -
clone size: many
J gene: TRBJ2-7
CDR3 DNA: TGCGCCAGCAGCTTTAGCGGCGACCTCTCCTACGAGCAGTACTTC
CDR3 protein: CASSFSGDLSYEQYF

V gene: TRBV5-1
D gene: -
clone size: many
J gene: TRBJ2-7
CDR3 DNA: TGCGCCAGCAGTTCGGACCGGGACTTGTTCTACGAGCAGTACTTC
CDR3 protein: CASSSDRDLFYEQYF

V gene: TRBV3-1
D gene: TRBD1
clone size: many
J gene: TRBJ1-1
CDR3 DNA: TGTGCCAGCAGCCAAGGAGGGACAGAGAACACTGAAGCTTTCTTT
CDR3 protein: CASSQGGTENTEAFF

V gene: TRBV7-8
D gene: TRBD2
clone size: -
J gene: TRBJ2-1
CDR3 DNA: TGTGCCAGCAGCTTAGCGGCGGGGCTAGCGGGAAACAATGAGCAGTTCTTC
CDR3 protein: CASSLAAGLAGNNEQFF

V gene: TRBV7-9
D gene: TRBD2
clone size: -
J gene: TRBJ2-7
CDR3 DNA: TGTGCCAGCAGCTTAGCCGGGACTAGCGGGAGTTTCGCTTACGAGCAGTACTTC
CDR3 protein: CASSLAGTSGSFAYEQYF

V gene: TRBV10-3
D gene: -
clone size: -
J gene: TRBJ2-1
CDR3 DNA: TGTGCCATCAGTGAAGGGGACTCCTACAATGAGCAGTTCTTC
CDR3 protein: CAISEGDSYNEQFF

V gene: TRBV10-3
D gene: TRBD2
clone size: many
J gene: TRBJ2-7
CDR3 DNA: TGTGCCATCAGGCAATCAACTAGCGGGAGGGGGAGAGAGCAGTACTTC
CDR3 protein: CAIRQSTSGRGREQYF

V gene: TRBV11-2
D gene: TRBD2
clone size: -
J gene: TRBJ2-1
CDR3 DNA: TGTGCCAGCAGCTTATTTAGCGGGAATTACAATGAGCAGTTCTTC
CDR3 protein: CASSLFSGNYNEQFF

V gene: TRBV5-1
D gene: -
clone size: once
J gene: TRBJ1-1
CDR3 DNA: TGCGCCAGCAGCTTCCTCGGACAGTCGAACACTGAAGCTTTCTTT
CDR3 protein: CASSFLGQSNTEAFF

V gene: TRBV7-9
D gene: -
clone size: -
J gene: TRBJ2-7
CDR3 DNA: TGTGCCAGCAGCTTAGATGGGGCAGCCTACGAGCAGTACTTC
CDR3 protein: CASSLDGAAYEQYF

V gene: TRBV9
D gene: TRBD1
clone size: -
J gene: TRBJ2-5
CDR3 DNA: TGTGCCAGCAGCCTAGGGGACAGGGTCGACGGGGCCCAGTACTTC
CDR3 protein: CASSLGDRVDGAQYF

V gene: TRBV28
D gene: -
clone size: -
J gene: TRBJ2-1
CDR3 DNA: TGTGCCAGCAGCTTAAATTTTGGGGACTTGAACTCCGATGAGCAGTTCTTC
CDR3 protein: CASSLNFGDLNSDEQFF

V gene: TRBV2
D gene: -
clone size: many
J gene: TRBJ1-5
CDR3 DNA: TGTGCCAGCAGTGTTGGTAGCTCAGGGACCAGCAATCAGCCCCAGCATTTT
CDR3 protein: CASSVGSSGTSNQPQHF

V gene: TRBV5-1
D gene: -
clone size: -
J gene: TRBJ2-7
CDR3 DNA: TGCGCCAGCAGAGGAGGGTTATTGAACTCTCCCCCCGAGCAGTACTTC
CDR3 protein: CASRGGLLNSPPEQYF

V gene: TRBV20-1
D gene: -
clone size: many
J gene: TRBJ1-2
CDR3 DNA: TGCAGTGCTACGAGGACCCCAGGCTACACCTTC
CDR3 protein: CSATRTPGYTF

V gene: TRBV28
D gene: -
clone size: many
J gene: TRBJ1-5
CDR3 DNA: TGTGCCAGCAGTTTATCAGGGACCAGCAATCAGCCCCAGCATTTT
CDR3 protein: CASSLSGTSNQPQHF

V gene: TRBV27
D gene: TRBD1
clone size: many
J gene: TRBJ1-6
CDR3 DNA: TGTGCCAGCAGTCCCTGGACAGGGGCCTATAATTCACCCCTCCACTTT
CDR3 protein: CASSPWTGAYNSPLHF

V gene: TRBV11-3
D gene: -
clone size: many
J gene: TRBJ1-6
CDR3 DNA: TGTGCCAGCAGCTTAATGAGCGAACCGCCCGCCCCCCTCCACTTT
CDR3 protein: CASSLMSEPPAPLHF

V gene: TRBV24-1
D gene: TRBD2
clone size: -
J gene: TRBJ2-7
CDR3 DNA: TGTGCCACCAGTGACCCCGACTGGGCGGGAGGACCGACCGAGCAGTACTTC
CDR3 protein: CATSDPDWAGGPTEQYF

V gene: TRBV19
D gene: -
clone size: few
J gene: TRBJ1-5
CDR3 DNA: TGTGCCAGTAGACAGAGACACGGACAGAACAATCAGCCCCAGCATTTT
CDR3 protein: CASRQRHGQNNQPQHF

V gene: TRBV28
D gene: TRBD2
clone size: many
J gene: TRBJ2-3
CDR3 DNA: TGTGCCAGCACCTTTGTCGGGGGGAGCACAGATACGCAGTATTTT
CDR3 protein: CASTFVGGSTDTQYF

V gene: TRBV5-6
D gene: -
clone size: few
J gene: TRBJ1-4
CDR3 DNA: TGTGCCAGCAGCTCCAAGGGGCGAGGAAATGAAAAACTGTTTTTT
CDR3 protein: CASSSKGRGNEKLFF

V gene: TRBV20-1
D gene: TRBD2
clone size: -
J gene: TRBJ2-1
CDR3 DNA: TGCAGTGCTAGACCCAGCGGGAGCAATGAGCAGTTCTTC
CDR3 protein: CSARPSGSNEQFF

V gene: TRBV12-3/TRBV12-4
D gene: -
clone size: many
J gene: TRBJ1-1
CDR3 DNA: TGTGCCAGCACCCCAGACAGGTACTACACTGAAGCTTTCTTT
CDR3 protein: CASTPDRYYTEAFF

V gene: TRBV2
D gene: TRBD2
clone size: few
J gene: TRBJ2-7
CDR3 DNA: TGTGCCAGCAGGACTAGCGGGAGGAGCTCCTACGAGCAGTACTTC
CDR3 protein: CASRTSGRSSYEQYF

V gene: TRBV10-3
D gene: TRBD2
clone size: few
J gene: TRBJ2-1
CDR3 DNA: TGTGCCATCAGCGGACTAGCGGGAGGGCCCTACAATGAGCAGTTCTTC
CDR3 protein: CAISGLAGGPYNEQFF

V gene: TRBV19
D gene: -
clone size: -
J gene: TRBJ2-4
CDR3 DNA: TGTGCCAGTAGAAACAGGGTTCTGAACATTCAGTACTTC
CDR3 protein: CASRNRVLNIQYF

V gene: TRBV20-1
D gene: TRBD2
clone size: many
J gene: TRBJ2-5
CDR3 DNA: TGCAGTGCTAGAACCTCCCGACTAGCGCAAGAGACCCAGTACTTC
CDR3 protein: CSARTSRLAQETQYF

V gene: TRBV12-3/TRBV12-4
D gene: -
clone size: -
J gene: TRBJ1-1
CDR3 DNA: TGTGCCAGCAGTCCCAGGGAAGCCACTGAAGCTTTCTTT
CDR3 protein: CASSPREATEAFF